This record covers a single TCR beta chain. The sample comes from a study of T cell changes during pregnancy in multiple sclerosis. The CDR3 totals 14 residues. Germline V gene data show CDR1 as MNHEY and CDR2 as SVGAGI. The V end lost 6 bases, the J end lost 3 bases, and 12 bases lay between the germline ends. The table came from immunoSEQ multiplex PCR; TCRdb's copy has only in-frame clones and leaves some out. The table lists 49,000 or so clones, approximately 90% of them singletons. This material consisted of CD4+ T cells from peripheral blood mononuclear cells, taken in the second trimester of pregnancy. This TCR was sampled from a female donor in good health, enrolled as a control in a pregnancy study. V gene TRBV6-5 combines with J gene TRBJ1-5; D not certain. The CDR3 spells CASRGMRVNQPQHF. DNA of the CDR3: TGTGCCAGCAGAGGGATGCGGGTCAATCAGCCCCAGCATTTT.